A selection of T cell receptor beta chains follows, all from one sample in a study of blood T cell repertoires in COVID-19. Here immunoSEQ multiplex PCR was the method, and the copy in TCRdb shows in-frame clones only, minus some. The repertoire holds roughly 380,000 clones, more than 70% seen once, with about 1.5% in the top ten. Sequencing was done on a sample of PBMCs or T cells enriched from blood (not recorded which). These receptors were collected from a man aged 30 to 39 who had recovered from COVID-19. CDR3s include the opening cysteine and the closing phenylalanine or tryptophan. A D gene is named only where the DNA matches it firmly. The size of a clone is reported for some rows only, either as once, few or many, or as a class for expanded clones.

abundance: NA
d_gene: NA
v_gene: TRBV3-1/TRBV3-2
j_gene: TRBJ2-7
CDR3aa: CASSPRGLPYEQYF
CDR3nt: TGTGCCAGCAGCCCCCGGGGACTGCCCTACGAGCAGTACTTC

abundance: NA
d_gene: TRBD2
v_gene: TRBV6-2/TRBV6-3
j_gene: TRBJ2-3
CDR3aa: CASSHGLAYAQYF
CDR3nt: TGTGCCAGCAGCCACGGACTAGCTTATGCGCAGTATTTT

abundance: NA
d_gene: NA
v_gene: TRBV10-1
j_gene: TRBJ1-1
CDR3aa: CATSKTGNTEAFF
CDR3nt: TGCGCCACTTCGAAGACAGGGAACACTGAAGCTTTCTTT

abundance: NA
d_gene: TRBD1
v_gene: TRBV6-2/TRBV6-3
j_gene: TRBJ1-2
CDR3aa: CASSPQTGTVDYGYTF
CDR3nt: TGTGCCAGCAGTCCCCAAACCGGGACAGTCGACTATGGCTACACCTTC

abundance: NA
d_gene: NA
v_gene: TRBV27
j_gene: TRBJ1-1
CDR3aa: CASSLGPSPNTEAFF
CDR3nt: TGTGCCAGCAGTTTAGGGCCGAGCCCGAACACTGAAGCTTTCTTT

abundance: NA
d_gene: TRBD1
v_gene: TRBV27
j_gene: TRBJ1-4
CDR3aa: CASSLDSGNRGSFREKLFF
CDR3nt: TGTGCCAGCAGTTTAGATTCCGGGAACAGGGGAAGCTTTAGGGAAAAACTGTTTTTT

abundance: NA
d_gene: NA
v_gene: TRBV2
j_gene: TRBJ1-2
CDR3aa: CASSDFAGYGYTF
CDR3nt: TGTGCCAGCAGTGATTTTGCAGGGTATGGCTACACCTTC

abundance: NA
d_gene: TRBD1
v_gene: TRBV7-8
j_gene: TRBJ2-2
CDR3aa: CASSPLTGMNTGELFF
CDR3nt: TGTGCCAGCAGCCCTTTGACAGGGATGAACACCGGGGAGCTGTTTTTT

abundance: few
d_gene: NA
v_gene: TRBV9
j_gene: TRBJ1-5
CDR3aa: CASSVGDSNQPQHF
CDR3nt: TGTGCCAGCAGCGTAGGAGATAGCAATCAGCCCCAGCATTTT

abundance: NA
d_gene: NA
v_gene: TRBV2
j_gene: TRBJ2-1
CDR3aa: CASSNLGGIEQFF
CDR3nt: TGTGCCAGCAGTAACCTTGGAGGGATTGAGCAGTTCTTC

abundance: NA
d_gene: NA
v_gene: TRBV7-9
j_gene: TRBJ2-7
CDR3aa: CASSLAQDEQYF
CDR3nt: TGTGCCAGCAGCTTAGCACAGGACGAGCAGTACTTC

abundance: NA
d_gene: NA
v_gene: TRBV4-2
j_gene: TRBJ1-2
CDR3aa: CASSPGREGFYGYTF
CDR3nt: TGTGCCAGCAGCCCAGGCCGGGAAGGGTTCTATGGCTACACCTTC

abundance: NA
d_gene: NA
v_gene: TRBV7-2
j_gene: TRBJ1-1
CDR3aa: CASSPGPGVRNTEAFF
CDR3nt: TGTGCCAGCAGCCCTGGGCCGGGGGTGAGGAACACTGAAGCTTTCTTT

abundance: NA
d_gene: NA
v_gene: TRBV2
j_gene: TRBJ1-5
CDR3aa: CASSLSSGGNQPQHF
CDR3nt: TGTGCCAGCAGTCTCAGCTCAGGAGGGAATCAGCCCCAGCATTTT

abundance: NA
d_gene: TRBD1
v_gene: TRBV25-1
j_gene: TRBJ1-1
CDR3aa: CASTGTGRNTEAFF
CDR3nt: TGTGCCAGCACAGGGACAGGAAGGAACACTGAAGCTTTCTTT

abundance: NA
d_gene: NA
v_gene: TRBV6-5
j_gene: TRBJ2-4
CDR3aa: CASSSHSGAKNIQYF
CDR3nt: TGTGCCAGCAGTTCGCACTCGGGAGCCAAAAACATTCAGTACTTC

abundance: NA
d_gene: NA
v_gene: TRBV4-1
j_gene: TRBJ1-2
CDR3aa: CASSQDLEYGYTF
CDR3nt: TGCGCCAGCAGCCAAGATCTTGAGTATGGCTACACCTTC

abundance: NA
d_gene: NA
v_gene: TRBV9
j_gene: TRBJ2-6
CDR3aa: CASSVAGTGANVLTF
CDR3nt: TGTGCCAGCAGCGTCGCGGGCACTGGGGCCAACGTCCTGACTTTC

abundance: NA
d_gene: NA
v_gene: TRBV27
j_gene: TRBJ1-1
CDR3aa: CASSLGQGGSTEAFF
CDR3nt: TGTGCCAGCAGTTTAGGGCAGGGAGGGAGTACTGAAGCTTTCTTT

abundance: once
d_gene: NA
v_gene: TRBV25-1
j_gene: TRBJ1-3
CDR3aa: CASSEHHGVSGNTIYF
CDR3nt: TGTGCCAGCAGTGAACACCACGGGGTCTCTGGAAACACCATATATTTT

abundance: NA
d_gene: TRBD1
v_gene: TRBV29-1
j_gene: TRBJ1-4
CDR3aa: CSVAGQGTNEKLFF
CDR3nt: TGCAGCGTTGCGGGACAGGGAACTAATGAAAAACTGTTTTTT

abundance: NA
d_gene: NA
v_gene: TRBV6-5
j_gene: TRBJ2-6
CDR3aa: CASGTRSSGANVLTF
CDR3nt: TGTGCCAGTGGGACACGGAGCTCTGGGGCCAACGTCCTGACTTTC

abundance: NA
d_gene: NA
v_gene: TRBV6-5
j_gene: TRBJ1-1
CDR3aa: CASRGGGPGPAFF
CDR3nt: TGTGCCAGCAGAGGGGGGGGTCCAGGCCCAGCTTTCTTT

abundance: once
d_gene: TRBD1
v_gene: TRBV11-2
j_gene: TRBJ2-1
CDR3aa: CASSRSDRGDNEQFF
CDR3nt: TGTGCCAGCAGCCGATCCGACAGGGGGGACAATGAGCAGTTCTTC

abundance: NA
d_gene: NA
v_gene: TRBV12-3/TRBV12-4
j_gene: TRBJ1-5
CDR3aa: CASSGPFQPQHF
CDR3nt: TGTGCCAGCAGTGGCCCCTTCCAGCCCCAGCATTTT

abundance: NA
d_gene: NA
v_gene: TRBV30
j_gene: TRBJ1-5
CDR3aa: CAWNRLRGEPQHF
CDR3nt: TGTGCCTGGAACAGACTCAGGGGTGAGCCCCAGCATTTT

abundance: NA
d_gene: TRBD1
v_gene: TRBV3-1/TRBV3-2
j_gene: TRBJ1-2
CDR3aa: CASSPGTGEGYTF
CDR3nt: TGTGCCAGCAGCCCTGGGACAGGGGAGGGCTACACCTTC

abundance: NA
d_gene: TRBD2
v_gene: TRBV4-3
j_gene: TRBJ2-2
CDR3aa: CASSQEGAGGNTGELFF
CDR3nt: TGCGCCAGCAGCCAAGAGGGAGCGGGGGGGAACACCGGGGAGCTGTTTTTT

abundance: NA
d_gene: NA
v_gene: TRBV30
j_gene: TRBJ2-3
CDR3aa: CAWSVRYREFGTQYF
CDR3nt: TGTGCCTGGAGTGTACGGTACAGGGAATTCGGTACGCAGTATTTT

abundance: once
d_gene: NA
v_gene: TRBV25-1
j_gene: TRBJ2-2
CDR3aa: CASTDVSVTGELFF
CDR3nt: TGTGCCAGCACTGACGTATCCGTCACCGGGGAGCTGTTTTTT

abundance: NA
d_gene: NA
v_gene: TRBV29-1
j_gene: TRBJ2-3
CDR3aa: CSALEGGVFNADTQYF
CDR3nt: TGCAGCGCTCTTGAGGGGGGGGTGTTCAACGCAGATACGCAGTATTTT

abundance: NA
d_gene: TRBD1
v_gene: TRBV7-2
j_gene: TRBJ2-2
CDR3aa: CASSTRQGAGTGELFF
CDR3nt: TGTGCCAGCAGCACCCGACAGGGGGCCGGCACCGGGGAGCTGTTTTTT

abundance: NA
d_gene: NA
v_gene: TRBV6-5
j_gene: TRBJ1-2
CDR3aa: CASSLDFYGYTF
CDR3nt: TGTGCCAGCAGTCTAGATTTCTATGGCTACACCTTC

abundance: NA
d_gene: NA
v_gene: TRBV5-1
j_gene: TRBJ1-1
CDR3aa: CASSLAERAPNTEAFF
CDR3nt: TGCGCCAGCAGCTTGGCCGAGCGGGCGCCGAACACTGAAGCTTTCTTT

abundance: NA
d_gene: NA
v_gene: TRBV4-1
j_gene: TRBJ1-2
CDR3aa: CASTNFTGGSSYGYTF
CDR3nt: TGCGCCAGCACCAACTTCACGGGGGGCAGCTCCTATGGCTACACCTTC

abundance: NA
d_gene: NA
v_gene: TRBV18
j_gene: TRBJ1-4
CDR3aa: CASSPGAASSTNEKLFF
CDR3nt: TGTGCCAGCTCACCGGGGGCAGCTAGTTCAACTAATGAAAAACTGTTTTTT

abundance: NA
d_gene: NA
v_gene: TRBV19
j_gene: TRBJ2-1
CDR3aa: CASSIGDSPGYNEQFF
CDR3nt: TGTGCCAGTAGTATAGGAGACTCACCAGGGTACAATGAGCAGTTCTTC

abundance: NA
d_gene: TRBD1
v_gene: TRBV19
j_gene: TRBJ1-2
CDR3aa: CASSADRGAYGYTF
CDR3nt: TGTGCCAGTAGTGCCGACAGGGGGGCCTATGGCTACACCTTC